The sequence of this TCR beta chain was determined in a study of cytomegalovirus exposure and HLA in healthy donors. General study results and limits: Solely CMV serostatus was available to characterize immune exposure.

This CDR3 has 14 amino acids. Germline CDR1 reads SQVTM; CDR2 reads ANQGSEA. V lost 3 bases to trimming and J lost 2 bases, with 13 bases between them. At collection, donors were nominally healthy, but unrecorded immune exposures were probable. Regarding this clone: Its antigen remains unknown.

The PCR employed 60 Vbeta primers together with 13 Jbeta primers. TCRdb's table, derived via immunoSEQ multiplex PCR, lists solely in-frame clones and lacks some. In the table there are approximately 180,000 clones, around 84% of which are singletons. The sample comprised PBMCs. This rearrangement joins TRBV29-1 to TRBJ1-1, with a tentative D call TRBD1 (5 bases). This sequence originates from a woman younger than 35 in good health and CMV-seronegative. The CDR3 spells CSVDGGGRNTEAFF. CDR3 coding DNA: TGCAGCGTTGATGGCGGGGGACGAAACACTGAAGCTTTCTTT.